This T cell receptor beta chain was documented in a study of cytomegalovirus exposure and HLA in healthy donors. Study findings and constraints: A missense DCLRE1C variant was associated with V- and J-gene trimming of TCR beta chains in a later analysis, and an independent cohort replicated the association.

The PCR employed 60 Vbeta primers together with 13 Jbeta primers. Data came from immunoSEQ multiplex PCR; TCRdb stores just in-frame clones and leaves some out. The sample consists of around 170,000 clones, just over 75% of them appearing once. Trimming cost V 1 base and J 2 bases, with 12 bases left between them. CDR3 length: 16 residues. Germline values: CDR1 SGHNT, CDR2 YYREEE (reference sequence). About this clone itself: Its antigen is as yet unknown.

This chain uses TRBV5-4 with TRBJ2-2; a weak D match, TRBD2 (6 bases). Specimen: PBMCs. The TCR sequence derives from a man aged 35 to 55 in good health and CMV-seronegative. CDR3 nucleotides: TGTGCCAGCAGCTTGAGGCTAGCGCTAAACACCGGGGAGCTGTTTTTT. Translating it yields CASSLRLALNTGELFF.